The next 31 T cell receptor beta chains were all read from a single sample in a study of blood T cell repertoires in COVID-19. TCRdb keeps only in-frame clones here, not all; method: immunoSEQ multiplex PCR. This table has under 300,000 clones, about 90% appearing once. Sequenced input: peripheral blood. These receptors all come from a man in his sixties who had recovered from COVID-19.

The chain is built from TRBV12-3 or TRBV12-4 and TRBJ1-1; tentative D call: TRBD1 (6 bases). The length of the CDR3 is 13 residues. Trimming removed 3 bases from V and 3 bases from J, with 8 bases in between. This CDR3 is CASSFTGYTEAFF. The CDR3 nucleotides read TGTGCCAGCAGTTTTACAGGGTACACTGAAGCTTTCTTT.

J is TRBJ2-2 and V is TRBV19; D may be TRBD2 (5 bases). The CDR3 runs 15 residues. Trimming took 1 base from V and 5 from J, leaving 11 bases between them. CDR1 LNHDA and CDR2 SQIVND come from the germline V gene (reference sequence). CDR3 coding DNA: TGTGCCAGTAGTATAGGGCTAGCAGCAACCGGGGAGCTGTTTTTT. The encoded protein is CASSIGLAATGELFF. Looking up the rest from reference TRBV19 and TRBJ2-2 gives the full variable domain: DGGITQSPKYLFRKEGQNVTLSCEQNLNHDAMYWYRQDPGQGLRLIYYSQIVNDFQKGDIAEGYSVSREKKESFPLTVTSAQKNPTAFYLCASSIGLAATGELFFGEGSRLTVL.

This sequence joins TRBV18 and TRBJ1-1, with 7 bases matching TRBD1. Germline V gene data show CDR1 as KGHSH and CDR2 as LQKENI. The CDR3 sequence is 16 residues long. J lost 1 base, V lost 3 bases, and 8 bases had no gene match. DNA of the CDR3: TGTGCCAGCTCACCTTTCCAACAGGGGCAGAACACTGAAGCTTTCTTT. Translated: CASSPFQQGQNTEAFF.

The J gene is TRBJ1-4, the V gene TRBV5-1; no definite D call. CDR3 length: 16 residues. The V gene's germline CDR1 is SGHRS and CDR2 YFSETQ. The ends were cut back, 4 bases at V and 0 bases at J, with 13 bases in the middle. The CDR3 region has the DNA TGCGCCAGCAGCCCGGGATCCGCGGCAACTAATGAAAAACTGTTTTTT. Residues: CASSPGSAATNEKLFF.

V and J are TRBV30 and TRBJ2-5; 9 positions agree with TRBD2. Germline V CDR1 and CDR2: GTSNPN, SVGIG (reference sequence). Trimming removed 4 bases from V and 6 bases from J; junction bases left unmatched: 6. The CDR3 contains 13 residues. DNA of the CDR3: TGTGCCTGGACCACCGGGACTAGCCAGACCCAGTACTTC. Its protein product is CAWTTGTSQTQYF.

The chain joins TRBV4-2 to TRBJ2-3; TRBD2 agrees at 7 bases. The germline V gene has CDR1 LGHNA and CDR2 YNFKEQ. The CDR3 runs 18 residues. V lost 0 bases and J lost 3; bases outside the gene matches: 12. The CDR3 loop is CASSQEVIRGTKTDTQYF. CDR3 DNA sequence: TGTGCCAGCAGCCAAGAAGTGATTCGAGGGACTAAGACAGATACGCAGTATTTT.

V usage is TRBV18 and J usage is TRBJ1-5; no firm D call. V lost 6 bases, J lost 5 bases, and 14 bases lay in between. Germline V gives CDR1 KGHSH, CDR2 LQKENI. This CDR3 spans 14 amino acids. In DNA form, the CDR3 reads TGTGCCAGCTCCCAGGACCGGGGATATCAGCCCCAGCATTTT. Amino acid sequence: CASSQDRGYQPQHF.

CDR3 in DNA: TGCGCCAGCAGCCCGATAATTGGGCAAGACGGTGAGCAGTTCTTC. It is translated as CASSPIIGQDGEQFF. The genes are TRBV5-1 and TRBJ2-1; unclear D gene. V dropped 4 bases and J dropped 9 bases, with 20 bases sitting between them. The CDR3 has 15 amino acids. Per germline, CDR1 SGHRS and CDR2 YFSETQ.

This chain links TRBV29-1 with TRBJ2-3; 7 nucleotides line up with TRBD1. Trimming cost V 4 bases and J 2 bases; bases outside gene matches: 9. The germline gives CDR1 SQVTM, CDR2 ANQGSEA. The CDR3 is 15 residues long. This CDR3 is CSVAKQGQTTDTQYF. CDR3 sequence (DNA): TGCAGCGTTGCCAAACAGGGACAGACCACAGATACGCAGTATTTT.

This clone was observed a single time. The chain couples TRBV13 to TRBJ2-7; perhaps TRBD1 as D (7 bases). V lost 5 bases and J lost 12, with 17 bases in between. This CDR3 is 12 amino acids long. The V gene's germline CDR1 is PRHDT and CDR2 FYEKMQ (reference sequence). The CDR3 nucleotides read TGTGCCAGCAGCGCAGGGGGAGGACCGCTGTACGTC. It encodes CASSAGGGPLYV.

The chain recombines TRBV2 with TRBJ2-2, with a weak D call TRBD1 (6 bases). The germline V gene encodes CDR1 SNHLY and CDR2 FYNNEI. CDR3 length: 16 amino acids. Trimming removed 7 bases from V and 5 bases from J, with 20 bases in between. The CDR3 protein is CASTPTGTRLTGELFF. CDR3 coding DNA: TGTGCCAGCACCCCAACCGGGACACGACTAACCGGGGAGCTGTTTTTT.

This sequence joins TRBV5-1 and TRBJ2-3; D perhaps matches TRBD2 (5 bases). The germline V gene has CDR1 SGHRS and CDR2 YFSETQ. CDR3 length equals 16 residues. Trimming took 2 bases from V and 1 from J, leaving 14 bases between them. The CDR3 coding sequence is TGCGCCAGCAGCTTCAAAACAGCGGAACGCACAGATACGCAGTATTTT. This gives the protein CASSFKTAERTDTQYF.

The V and J genes are TRBV29-1 and TRBJ2-7; 7 positions agree with TRBD2. CDR1 is SQVTM, CDR2 ANQGSEA, per germline. The CDR3 runs 13 residues. The trim removed 5 bases at V and 3 bases at J, leaving 7 bases unmatched. Here the CDR3 reads CSVIQRGFYEQYF. The CDR3 DNA sequence: TGCAGCGTTATACAGCGGGGCTTCTACGAGCAGTACTTC.

CDR3 residues: CASSLRQGAFYEQYF. CDR3 coding DNA: TGTGCCAGCAGCTTAAGGCAGGGGGCGTTCTACGAGCAGTACTTC. The V and J genes are TRBV11-2 and TRBJ2-7; 8 nucleotides line up with TRBD1. V trimming: 2 bases; J trimming: 3 bases; junction bases outside the gene matches: 6. Germline assignment: CDR1 SGHAT and CDR2 FQNNGV. The CDR3 has 15 residues.

This clone showed up just a few times. This chain links TRBV5-6 with TRBJ1-6; no clear D gene. The germline V gene has CDR1 SGHDT and CDR2 YYEEEE. The CDR3 is made up of 14 amino acids. V shed 1 base and J shed 14 bases, with 16 bases lying between them. The CDR3: CASSLLGWGEALHF. The CDR3 coding sequence is TGTGCCAGCAGCTTGTTAGGGTGGGGAGAGGCCCTCCACTTT.

The genes are TRBV28 and TRBJ2-6; a possible D gene is TRBD1 (8 bases). The germline gives CDR1 MDHEN, CDR2 SYDVKM. Trimming took 4 bases from V and 4 from J, leaving 17 bases between them. This CDR3 spans 17 amino acids. CDR3 nucleotide sequence: TGTGCCAGCAGTTCTGGACAGGGAGGGACCGGGGCCAACGTCCTGACTTTC. This gives the protein CASSSGQGGTGANVLTF.

This sequence joins TRBV7-9 and TRBJ2-7; 11 nucleotides line up with TRBD1. V lost 5 bases to trimming and J lost 6 bases; unmatched junction nucleotides: 9. Germline CDR1 is SEHNR and CDR2 is FQNEAQ (reference sequence). The CDR3 runs to 15 residues. For the CDR3, the DNA is TGTGCCAGCAGCCCACGGACAGGGGGCGAGGTCGAGCAGTACTTC. Its translation is CASSPRTGGEVEQYF.

The CDR3 bases are TGTGCCAGTAGTATAATCGGGGGAAATGGCTACACCTTC. Translated: CASSIIGGNGYTF. J is TRBJ1-2 and V is TRBV19; tentatively, D is TRBD1 (5 bases). From germline, CDR1 is LNHDA and CDR2 SQIVND (reference sequence). V lost 2 bases, J lost 6 bases, and 10 bases lay in between. The CDR3 spans 13 residues.

The rearrangement links TRBV5-4 to TRBJ2-7; 7 bases are a match to TRBD1. The CDR3 has 16 residues. Germline CDR1 is SGHNT and CDR2 is YYREEE (reference sequence). Trimming at V came to 5 bases and at J to 6 bases, leaving 17 bases not matched to a gene. The CDR3 DNA reads TGTGCCAGCAGTCGGGACAGTACCCCTTCTTTAGTCGAGCAGTACTTC. It specifies CASSRDSTPSLVEQYF.

This sequence joins TRBV28 and TRBJ1-2, with 10 nucleotides matching TRBD1. This CDR3 is 15 amino acids long. V dropped 6 bases and J dropped 8; count of bases not matched to a gene: 12. Germline loops: CDR1 MDHEN, CDR2 SYDVKM. CDR3 DNA: TGTGCCAGCAGAGTCCCGGGACAGGGGATCGCAGGCTACACCTTC. Its translation is CASRVPGQGIAGYTF.

The chain carries TRBV6-5 and TRBJ1-2; 7 nucleotides line up with TRBD1. V shed 5 bases, J shed 0 bases, and the junction held 6 bases outside the gene matches. The germline V gene has CDR1 MNHEY and CDR2 SVGAGI. The CDR3 loop spans 15 amino acids. CDR3 region: CASSRQGRANYGYTF. The DNA for the CDR3 is TGTGCCAGCAGTCGACAGGGAAGGGCTAACTATGGCTACACCTTC.

The J gene is TRBJ2-1, the V gene TRBV4-2; 10 bases map to TRBD2. This CDR3 has 16 residues. V lost 2 bases to trimming and J lost 2 bases; unmatched junction nucleotides: 3. CDR1 is LGHNA, CDR2 YNFKEQ, per germline. The CDR3 protein is CASSQLSGGPYNEQFF. The CDR3 bases are TGTGCCAGCAGCCAACTTAGCGGGGGGCCCTACAATGAGCAGTTCTTC.

The chain uses TRBV5-5 and TRBJ2-1, with 10 bases lining up with TRBD1. Trimming removed 4 bases from V and 2 bases from J; junction bases left unmatched: 3. The CDR3 is 15 residues long. Germline V CDR1 and CDR2: SGHKS, YYEKEE (reference sequence). In nucleotides, the CDR3 is TGTGCCAGCAGCCCGACAGGGGGCGCCTACAATGAGCAGTTCTTC. Protein: CASSPTGGAYNEQFF.

The chain uses TRBV5-5 and TRBJ2-3, with a weak D call TRBD1 (5 bases). The CDR3 extends over 15 amino acids. Germline CDR1 SGHKS, CDR2 YYEKEE (reference sequence). Between the trimmed V and J ends, which lost 0 bases and 6 bases, there was a span of 14 bases. Written as DNA, the CDR3 is TGTGCCAGCAGCTTGGCTTGGGCGACAGCCGATACGCAGTATTTT. It specifies CASSLAWATADTQYF.

A single count supports this clone. This chain uses TRBV7-5 with TRBJ1-3; the table's D gene call, TRBD1, was not cross checked with the DNA. TRBV7-5 is noted as a pseudogene. The CDR3 length is 16 residues. CDR3 residues: CARSPPTRGPRNTIYF. In DNA, the CDR3 is TGTGCCAGAAGCCCACCCACCAGGGGGCCTCGAAACACCATATATTTT.

This clone was counted between two and nine times. The gene calls are TRBV21-1 and TRBJ1-6; the table's TRBD1 call for D was not verified on the DNA. TRBV21-1 is annotated as a pseudogene. The length of the CDR3 is 16 residues. This chain's CDR3 is CASSKEMTGMGKPLHF. The CDR3 DNA reads as TGTGCCAGCAGCAAAGAAATGACAGGGATGGGTAAACCCCTCCACTTT.

The chain has TRBV10-3 and TRBJ2-1, with a tentative D call TRBD2 (6 bases). The V and J ends lost 8 bases and 7 bases respectively, with 15 bases between them. The CDR3 has 13 amino acids. Germline lookup yields CDR1 ENHRY and CDR2 SYGVKD. The CDR3 is CAISRAGRNEQFF. The CDR3 DNA follows: TGTGCCATCTCCCGGGCGGGGAGGAATGAGCAGTTCTTC.

The chain has TRBV5-4 and TRBJ2-7; 11 bases line up with TRBD2. The germline V gene encodes CDR1 SGHNT and CDR2 YYREEE (reference sequence). J gave up 3 bases and V 3 bases, and 2 bases lay outside the gene matches. CDR3 length equals 14 residues. The CDR3 nucleotides read TGTGCCAGCAGCTCTAGCGGGGGGAACTACGAGCAGTACGTC. Amino acids: CASSSSGGNYEQYV.

This chain uses TRBV5-1 with TRBJ2-1, with a tentative D call TRBD1 (6 bases). Germline V gene data show CDR1 as SGHRS and CDR2 as YFSETQ. V was pared by 5 bases and J by 0 bases, with 12 bases between. The CDR3 loop spans 15 amino acids. The CDR3 here is CASRSTGSSYNEQFF. In DNA form, the CDR3 reads TGCGCCAGCAGGTCCACAGGGAGCTCCTACAATGAGCAGTTCTTC.

For this clone: This same CDR3 is encoded by further DNA sequences in the sample. CDR3: CASSYSSGAGNTIYF. The CDR3 nucleotides read TGTGCCAGCAGTTACTCTTCCGGGGCTGGAAACACCATATATTTT. The chain recombines TRBV6-5 with TRBJ1-3; no clear D gene. The CDR3 consists of 15 residues. In germline, CDR1 is MNHEY, CDR2 SVGAGI. Trimming took off 0 bases at V and 2 bases at J, with 8 bases between the two ends.

The rearrangement joins TRBV15 to TRBJ1-4; TRBD1 matches 7 bases. V dropped 0 bases and J dropped 8; count of bases not matched to a gene: 12. Germline V CDR1 and CDR2: LNHNV, YYDKDF (reference sequence). This CDR3 has 17 residues. The CDR3: CATSRDRGPGTAEKLFF. The CDR3 DNA follows: TGTGCCACCAGCAGAGATAGGGGCCCCGGGACAGCGGAAAAACTGTTTTTT.